Listed below are T cell receptor beta chains from one sample, sequenced in a study of CD8 T cells in Susac syndrome. TCRdb passed the immunoSEQ multiplex PCR reads through MiXCR, listing each CDR3 protein once. The table records 330,000 or so distinct CDR3 sequences, 65% to 90% of them present only once. The sequenced material came from CD8+ T cells from PBMCs. Every receptor here comes from a human donor with multiple sclerosis. CDR3s include the opening cysteine and the closing phenylalanine or tryptophan. The D gene is left open where the match is weak. For some rows the clone size is stated as once, few or many, or as a class when expanded; others skip it.

cdr3_nt,cdr3_aa,clone_size,j_call,d_call,v_call
TGTGCCAGCACCCTAGGGTCTCAGACAATACAGACCCAGTACTTC,CASTLGSQTIQTQYF,NA,TRBJ2-5,NA,TRBV7-9
TGTGCCAGCACAGACGGGGGCTCCTACAATGAGCAGTTCTTC,CASTDGGSYNEQFF,NA,TRBJ2-1,NA,TRBV9
TGCGCCAGCAGCCAAGATTTTATACGGGTAGCGGGAGAGCCCGGGGAGCTGTTTTTT,CASSQDFIRVAGEPGELFF,NA,TRBJ2-2,TRBD2,TRBV4-3
TGCAGTGCGCCCCCGGGACTAGCCCCCTACGAGCAGTACTTC,CSAPPGLAPYEQYF,NA,TRBJ2-7,TRBD2,TRBV20-1
TGTGCCAGCAGTCTGTTTGATGGCGGCTATGGCTACACCTTC,CASSLFDGGYGYTF,NA,TRBJ1-2,NA,TRBV28
TGCAGTGCTAGAGGCCCGTCGGTCTCCTACAATGAGCAGTTCTTC,CSARGPSVSYNEQFF,NA,TRBJ2-1,NA,TRBV20-1
TGTGCCAGCAATCGGGCACTAGAGCGGTTCTTC,CASNRALERFF,once,TRBJ2-1,NA,TRBV2
TGTGCCAGCAGTCCCGAGTTAGCGACCAGCCAAGAGACCCAGTACTTC,CASSPELATSQETQYF,NA,TRBJ2-5,NA,TRBV27
TGTGCCAGCAGCTTGGACGGATACTCCTACGAGCAGTACTTC,CASSLDGYSYEQYF,NA,TRBJ2-7,NA,TRBV5-4
TGTGCCAGCAGCTTGGGACTCTCGGAAGCGTACGAGCAGTACTTC,CASSLGLSEAYEQYF,few,TRBJ2-7,NA,TRBV7-9
TGTGCCAGCAGCGTAGGTAGGATGGAGAGCTCTGGAAACACCATATATTTT,CASSVGRMESSGNTIYF,NA,TRBJ1-3,NA,TRBV9
TGTGCCTGGAGTAGTACGCGTTGGTTGACCGGGGAGCTGTTTTTT,CAWSSTRWLTGELFF,NA,TRBJ2-2,NA,TRBV30
TGTGCCAGCAGTTACTCCATCCGGGACAATGCCTACGAGCAGTACTTC,CASSYSIRDNAYEQYF,NA,TRBJ2-7,NA,TRBV28
TGCAGCGTTGGAGGGACAGGGTATGGGATGTCCACAGATACGCAGTATTTT,CSVGGTGYGMSTDTQYF,NA,TRBJ2-3,TRBD1,TRBV29-1
TGTGCCTGGAGTGTAACAGGAAGCTCCTACAATGAGCAGTTCTTC,CAWSVTGSSYNEQFF,NA,TRBJ2-1,NA,TRBV30
TGTGCCAGCAGTTCGATACTAGGTCTCTCAGAAGAGCAGTACTTC,CASSSILGLSEEQYF,NA,TRBJ2-7,NA,TRBV6-2/TRBV6-3
TGCGCCACTGATGGGGGGCACCAAGAGACCCAGTACTTC,CATDGGHQETQYF,NA,TRBJ2-5,NA,TRBV10-2
TGTGCCAGCTTTCGACTAGCGGGAGCTTCGTCCGGGTGCGAGCAGTACTTC,CASFRLAGASSGCEQYF,NA,TRBJ2-7,TRBD2,TRBV19
TGTGCCAGCAGCCCGCGCGGGCGGTGGAGCTCCTACAATGAGCAGTTCTTC,CASSPRGRWSSYNEQFF,NA,TRBJ2-1,NA,TRBV7-8
TGTGCCTGGAGTCCACATCAAACCGTCCTCGAGCAGTACTTC,CAWSPHQTVLEQYF,NA,TRBJ2-7,NA,TRBV30
TGTGCCAGCAGCGGACAGGGGGCGACGGCCTATAATTCACCCCTCCACTTT,CASSGQGATAYNSPLHF,NA,TRBJ1-6,TRBD1,TRBV6-1
TGTGCCAGCAGCCCGGGTCAAGAGACCCAGTACTTC,CASSPGQETQYF,once,TRBJ2-5,NA,TRBV7-9
TGTGCCACCAGCACCTCTCCGGACGGGACAGAGCAAGAGACCCAGTACTTC,CATSTSPDGTEQETQYF,NA,TRBJ2-5,TRBD1,TRBV15
TGTGCCTGGAGTGAACAGGGTGATAGCTACGAGCAGTACTTC,CAWSEQGDSYEQYF,NA,TRBJ2-7,NA,TRBV30
TGCAGTGCTTCGGACGGCTACTCTGGAAACACCATATATTTT,CSASDGYSGNTIYF,NA,TRBJ1-3,NA,TRBV20-1
TGTGCCAGCAGCCACAGGGCTGAGCACCCTGGAAACACCATATATTTT,CASSHRAEHPGNTIYF,NA,TRBJ1-3,NA,TRBV4-2
TGTGCCACCAGCAGAGAAGATCTGGCAAATCCTAATGAAAAACTGTTTTTT,CATSREDLANPNEKLFF,NA,TRBJ1-4,NA,TRBV15
TGTGCCAGCAGCAAGTCGGGACCTGGGTGGGGCAATCAGCCCCAGCATTTT,CASSKSGPGWGNQPQHF,NA,TRBJ1-5,NA,TRBV21-1
TGTGCCAGCAGTGAATATGGGGCAAGGACGAACACCGGGGAGCTGTTTTTT,CASSEYGARTNTGELFF,NA,TRBJ2-2,NA,TRBV25-1
TGTGCCAGCAGTTACGGCGCCGGGACTGTCGGGAAAGATACGCAGTATTTT,CASSYGAGTVGKDTQYF,NA,TRBJ2-3,NA,TRBV6-5
TGCAGCGTCCCAAGCAGGGGGGCCTATGGCTACACCTTC,CSVPSRGAYGYTF,NA,TRBJ1-2,TRBD1,TRBV29-1
TGTGCCAGCAGCTGGGGGACTAGCAGCTCCTACGAGCAGTACTTC,CASSWGTSSSYEQYF,NA,TRBJ2-7,TRBD2,TRBV7-2
TGTGCCTGGAGTGCGGGGATGGGCACTGAAGCTTTCTTT,CAWSAGMGTEAFF,NA,TRBJ1-1,NA,TRBV30
TGTGCCAGCAGACCTCATCTCAGGGACCCCCTTTGGGATGAGCAGTTCTTC,CASRPHLRDPLWDEQFF,NA,TRBJ2-1,NA,TRBV2
TGTGCCAGTAGTATACCGGGACAGGGCTACGAGCAGTACTTC,CASSIPGQGYEQYF,NA,TRBJ2-7,TRBD1,TRBV19
TGTGCCAGCAGCGAGGCAGGGGGTGGGTACGAGCAGTACTTC,CASSEAGGGYEQYF,NA,TRBJ2-7,TRBD1,TRBV7-3
TGCGCCAGCAGCCGAGACAGGGGGGACGAGACCCAGTACTTC,CASSRDRGDETQYF,NA,TRBJ2-5,TRBD1,TRBV4-3
TGTGCCAGTAGTATAGGTGTACGTAGCACAGATACGCAGTATTTT,CASSIGVRSTDTQYF,NA,TRBJ2-3,NA,TRBV19
TGTGCCAGCAGCGTAGGCGCGGCGCAGTATTTT,CASSVGAAQYF,NA,TRBJ2-3,NA,TRBV9
TGTGCCAGCAGTTTATCGGGCAGTACCTACGAGCAGTACTTC,CASSLSGSTYEQYF,few,TRBJ2-7,NA,TRBV27
TGTGCCACCAGCAGCCCTCAACAGGGGAACAACGAGCAGTACTTC,CATSSPQQGNNEQYF,NA,TRBJ2-7,TRBD1,TRBV15
TGCAGTGCTAGAGATCCTAGCGGGATTTACGAGCAGTACTTC,CSARDPSGIYEQYF,few,TRBJ2-7,TRBD2,TRBV20-1
TGTGCCAGCAGCTCGGGACTAGCGGGGAACATTCAGTACTTC,CASSSGLAGNIQYF,once,TRBJ2-4,TRBD2,TRBV7-3
TGTGCCAGCAAGGGAACGGCTGGGGGAACTGAAGCTTTCTTT,CASKGTAGGTEAFF,NA,TRBJ1-1,NA,TRBV2
TGTGCCAGCAGTCTCCCATTAGCGGGAGGGTCGGCGGATACGCAGTATTTT,CASSLPLAGGSADTQYF,NA,TRBJ2-3,TRBD2,TRBV28
TGTGCCTGGAGTGTGGGCCCAGATACGCAGTATTTT,CAWSVGPDTQYF,NA,TRBJ2-3,NA,TRBV30
TGTGCCAGCAGGGCTTTCGGGAGTGAAAAACTGTTTTTT,CASRAFGSEKLFF,NA,TRBJ1-4,NA,TRBV27
TGTGCCAGCAGCTTTGCCAGCGGGAGTACCGGGGAGCTGTTTTTT,CASSFASGSTGELFF,NA,TRBJ2-2,TRBD2,TRBV11-2
TGCAGCGTAGGGACAGGGGAGGAGCAGTACTTC,CSVGTGEEQYF,NA,TRBJ2-7,TRBD1,TRBV29-1
TGTGCCAGCAGCCAAGGACTGATAAACTCTGGGGCCAACGTCCTGACTTTC,CASSQGLINSGANVLTF,NA,TRBJ2-6,NA,TRBV4-2